The clone carrying this TCR beta chain has ten or more counts. Its specificity is unknown. The data derive from a study of T cells in Graves' hyperthyroidism and ophthalmopathy. Study in general: Peripheral blood was acquired at first diagnosis, ahead of any therapy whatsoever. Study-level findings and limits: Ophthalmopathy was told apart from stable hyperthyroidism by a 13 V-J model.

Amplification of TCR beta CDR3 regions used RNA as the template. The primer set for the first-round RT-PCR of the TCR CDR3 was HTBI. TCRdb re-analysed the multiplex PCR reads in MiXCR, keeping a single row per CDR3 protein. Altogether about 500,000 distinct CDR3 sequences are present, roughly 15% being singletons, with the ten largest covering 17%. Diagnoses rested on clinical symptoms, serum thyroxine and TRAb, thyroid ultrasound and orbital computed tomography. PBMCs were derived from about 10 ml fresh peripheral blood. V dropped 0 bases and J dropped 6; count of bases not matched to a gene: 5. Germline values: CDR1 SGDLS, CDR2 YYNGEE. CDR3 length: 15 residues.

The sequence was collected from a young woman with Graves' ophthalmopathy. Sequencing was done on a sample of blood. The chain links TRBV9 to TRBJ1-4; TRBD1 matches 7 bases. The CDR3 here is CASSVVGDSHEKLFF. DNA for the CDR3: TGTGCCAGCAGCGTAGTAGGGGACAGCCATGAAAAACTGTTTTTT.